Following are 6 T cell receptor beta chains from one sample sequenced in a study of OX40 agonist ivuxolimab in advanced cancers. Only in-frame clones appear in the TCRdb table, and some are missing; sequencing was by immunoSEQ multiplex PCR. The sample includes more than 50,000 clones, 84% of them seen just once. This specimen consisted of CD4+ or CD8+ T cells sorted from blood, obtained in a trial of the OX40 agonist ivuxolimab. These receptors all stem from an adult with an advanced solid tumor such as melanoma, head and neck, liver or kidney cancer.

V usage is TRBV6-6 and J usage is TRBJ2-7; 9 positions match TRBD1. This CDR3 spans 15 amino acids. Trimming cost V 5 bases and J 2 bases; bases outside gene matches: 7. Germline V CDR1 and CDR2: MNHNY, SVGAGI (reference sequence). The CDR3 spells CASSLRTGDPYEQYF. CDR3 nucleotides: TGTGCCAGCAGTCTTAGGACAGGGGACCCCTACGAGCAGTACTTC.

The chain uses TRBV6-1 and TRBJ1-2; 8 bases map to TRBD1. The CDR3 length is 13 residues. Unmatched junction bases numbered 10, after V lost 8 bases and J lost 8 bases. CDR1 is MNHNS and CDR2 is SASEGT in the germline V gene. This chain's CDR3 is CASAMDRARGYTF. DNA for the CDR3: TGTGCCAGCGCCATGGACAGGGCTCGGGGCTACACCTTC.

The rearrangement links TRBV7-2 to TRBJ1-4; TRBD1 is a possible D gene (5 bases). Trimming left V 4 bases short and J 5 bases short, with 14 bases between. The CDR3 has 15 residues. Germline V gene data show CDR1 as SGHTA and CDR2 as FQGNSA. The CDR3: CASSSSTAWNEKLFF. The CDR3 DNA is TGTGCCAGCAGCTCCTCGACAGCCTGGAATGAAAAACTGTTTTTT. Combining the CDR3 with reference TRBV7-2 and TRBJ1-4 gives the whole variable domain GAGVSQSPSNKVTEKGKDVELRCDPISGHTALYWYRQSLGQGLEFLIYFQGNSAPDKSGLPSDRFSAERTGGSVSTLTIQRTQQEDSAVYLCASSSSTAWNEKLFFGSGTQLSVL.

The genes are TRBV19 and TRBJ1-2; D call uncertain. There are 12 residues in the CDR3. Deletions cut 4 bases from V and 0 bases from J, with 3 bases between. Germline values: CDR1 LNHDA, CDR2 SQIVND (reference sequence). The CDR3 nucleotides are TGTGCCAGTAGTACTACTAACTATGGCTACACCTTC. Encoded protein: CASSTTNYGYTF. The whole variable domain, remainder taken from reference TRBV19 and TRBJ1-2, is DGGITQSPKYLFRKEGQNVTLSCEQNLNHDAMYWYRQDPGQGLRLIYYSQIVNDFQKGDIAEGYSVSREKKESFPLTVTSAQKNPTAFYLCASSTTNYGYTFGSGTRLTVV.

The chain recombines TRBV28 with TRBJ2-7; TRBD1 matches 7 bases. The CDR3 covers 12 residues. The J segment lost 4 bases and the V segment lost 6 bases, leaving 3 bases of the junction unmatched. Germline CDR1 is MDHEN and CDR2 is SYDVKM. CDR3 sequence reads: CASRKQGYEQYF. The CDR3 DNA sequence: TGTGCCAGCAGAAAACAGGGGTACGAGCAGTACTTC.

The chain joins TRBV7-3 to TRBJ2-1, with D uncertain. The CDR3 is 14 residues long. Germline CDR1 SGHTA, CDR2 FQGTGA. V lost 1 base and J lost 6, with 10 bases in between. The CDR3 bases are TGTGCCAGCAGCTTAAGCGCCGGACCCAATGAGCAGTTCTTC. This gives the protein CASSLSAGPNEQFF.